These T cell receptor beta chains were read from a single sample in a study of T-cell memory formation after mild COVID-19. MiXCR, applied by TCRdb to the 5' RACE reads, yields one record per CDR3 protein. Of some 210,000 distinct CDR3 sequences in the sample, approximately 30% were seen once. The source material was PBMCs or a T cell subset sorted from them (not recorded which). The receptor set was obtained from an adult woman who had mild COVID-19 (a few samples of this study predate the infection). Cell type and time point are not known. Each CDR3 is given with its conserved first and last residue. Each record gives: CDR3 protein, CDR3 DNA, J gene, D gene, V gene, clone size. The D gene is left open where the match is weak. Size tells how often a clone was seen (once, few, many) or the class of an expanded clone, and some rows leave it out.

CASSQEASGQETQYF TGTGCCAGCAGCCAAGAGGCTAGCGGCCAAGAGACCCAGTACTTC TRBJ2-5 TRBD2 TRBV3-1 -
CASSLSTGTYEQYF TGTGCCAGCAGCCTCTCGACAGGGACCTACGAGCAGTACTTC TRBJ2-7 TRBD1 TRBV7-9 few
CASNTIAGDGYEQYF TGTGCCAGCAATACCATAGCGGGAGATGGTTACGAGCAGTACTTC TRBJ2-7 TRBD2 TRBV6-6 -
CASSLEGGQTTGYTF TGTGCCAGCAGCTTGGAAGGGGGGCAAACCACCGGCTACACCTTC TRBJ1-2 - TRBV5-5 few
CSARSPELNEKLFF TGCAGTGCTAGATCACCAGAGTTAAATGAAAAACTGTTTTTT TRBJ1-4 - TRBV20-1 -
CASSPMTSSDTQYF TGCGCCAGCAGCCCGATGACTAGCTCGGATACGCAGTATTTT TRBJ2-3 TRBD2 TRBV5-1 few
CASSIGTVSYNEQFF TGTGCCAGCAGCATTGGGACAGTTTCCTACAATGAGCAGTTCTTC TRBJ2-1 TRBD1 TRBV7-9 few
CASSLLDRIPYEQYF TGTGCCAGCAGCTTACTGGACAGGATCCCCTACGAGCAGTACTTC TRBJ2-7 TRBD1 TRBV7-2 -
CASRPESTGELFF TGCGCCAGCCGGCCAGAAAGCACCGGGGAGCTGTTTTTT TRBJ2-2 - TRBV5-1 -
CSVVGGASSYEQYF TGCAGCGTTGTCGGGGGCGCTAGCTCCTACGAGCAGTACTTC TRBJ2-7 - TRBV29-1 few
CASSFGGTPYEQYF TGTGCCAGCAGCTTCGGGGGGACGCCCTACGAGCAGTACTTC TRBJ2-7 TRBD2 TRBV11-1 -
CASSHGTFVEAFF TGTGCCAGCAGCCACGGGACATTCGTTGAAGCTTTCTTT TRBJ1-1 - TRBV7-8 -
CATSRDLEGLYF TGTGCCACCAGCAGAGATTTGGAGGGACTATATTTT TRBJ1-3 - TRBV15 -
CASSQATGKGTGELFF TGTGCCAGCAGCCAAGCGACAGGGAAGGGCACCGGGGAGCTGTTTTTT TRBJ2-2 TRBD1 TRBV3-1 -
CASSVREGTTGELFF TGTGCCAGCAGCGTAAGGGAGGGGACCACCGGGGAGCTGTTTTTT TRBJ2-2 TRBD2 TRBV9 once
CSVGDLNTEAFF TGCAGCGTTGGGGACCTGAACACTGAAGCTTTCTTT TRBJ1-1 - TRBV29-1 few
CSASGTGTRFGEAFF TGCAGTGCTTCCGGGACAGGGACCCGATTCGGTGAAGCTTTCTTT TRBJ1-1 TRBD1 TRBV20-1 -
CASSINRGTEAFF TGTGCCAGCAGCATAAACAGGGGCACTGAAGCTTTCTTT TRBJ1-1 TRBD1 TRBV7-9 -
CASSLSLAANQETQYF TGCGCCAGCAGCTTGAGTCTAGCGGCCAACCAAGAGACCCAGTACTTC TRBJ2-5 TRBD2 TRBV5-1 few
CASSLDAGTTHMDGYTF TGCGCCAGCAGCTTGGACGCCGGGACGACGCATATGGATGGCTACACCTTC TRBJ1-2 - TRBV5-1 few
CASSLGYGGANEKLFF TGTGCCAGCAGCTTAGGGTACGGAGGAGCTAATGAAAAACTGTTTTTT TRBJ1-4 - TRBV7-9 few
CATSDPQPFTSGKDTQYF TGTGCCACCAGTGATCCCCAACCCTTTACTAGCGGGAAAGATACGCAGTATTTT TRBJ2-3 TRBD2 TRBV24-1 few
CASSQDIAGVGEQYF TGTGCCAGCAGCCAAGATATAGCGGGGGTCGGCGAGCAGTACTTC TRBJ2-7 TRBD2 TRBV4-2 few
CASTPRGDINEKLFF TGTGCCAGCACACCCCGGGGGGACATCAATGAAAAACTGTTTTTT TRBJ1-4 - TRBV18 -
CASSILAGGTDTQYF TGTGCCAGCTCTATACTAGCGGGAGGCACAGATACGCAGTATTTT TRBJ2-3 TRBD2 TRBV12-3/TRBV12-4 -
CASSLLTEVQYF TGTGCCAGCAGTCTCCTAACAGAAGTACAGTATTTT TRBJ2-3 - TRBV2 -
CASSQGRQLNTGELFF TGCGCCAGCAGCCAAGGTCGACAGCTGAACACCGGGGAGCTGTTTTTT TRBJ2-2 - TRBV4-1 once
CASSVGTTGGNEQFF TGTGCCAGCAGCGTGGGAACGACAGGTGGCAATGAGCAGTTCTTC TRBJ2-1 - TRBV9 -
CASSLFGDTWNTGELFF TGTGCCAGCTCACTCTTTGGGGACACTTGGAACACCGGGGAGCTGTTTTTT TRBJ2-2 - TRBV18 -
CATSRERRGYEQYF TGTGCCACCAGCAGAGAAAGACGGGGATACGAGCAGTACTTC TRBJ2-7 - TRBV15 -
CAWSRQGSTDTQYF TGTGCCTGGAGTCGACAGGGGTCTACAGATACGCAGTATTTT TRBJ2-3 TRBD1 TRBV30 -
CASSLMAGGTDTQYF TGTGCCAGCAGCTTAATGGCGGGGGGCACAGATACGCAGTATTTT TRBJ2-3 TRBD2 TRBV7-3 -
CSAAREREWGYEQYF TGCAGTGCCGCCCGGGAGAGGGAATGGGGCTACGAGCAGTACTTC TRBJ2-7 - TRBV20-1 -
CSVQWESYNEQFF TGCAGTGTGCAGTGGGAGTCCTACAATGAGCAGTTCTTC TRBJ2-1 - TRBV20-1 -
CASSNARLEAFF TGTGCCAGCAGCAATGCGCGACTTGAAGCTTTCTTT TRBJ1-1 - TRBV12-3/TRBV12-4 -
CAWSGRGRDTEAFF TGTGCCTGGAGTGGGAGGGGGAGAGACACTGAAGCTTTCTTT TRBJ1-1 - TRBV30 -
CASNPPGPTDLLAFF TGCGCCAGCAACCCTCCGGGACCGACTGACCTCTTAGCTTTCTTT TRBJ1-1 - TRBV5-1 -
CASRKTPTDTQYF TGCGCCAGCAGAAAGACACCCACAGATACGCAGTATTTT TRBJ2-3 - TRBV5-1 few
CSVYGVTVGYTF TGCAGCGTTTACGGGGTTACAGTCGGCTACACCTTC TRBJ1-2 - TRBV29-1 -
CSVTGQGGGELFF TGCAGCGTTACCGGACAGGGGGGCGGGGAGCTGTTTTTT TRBJ2-2 TRBD1 TRBV29-1 -